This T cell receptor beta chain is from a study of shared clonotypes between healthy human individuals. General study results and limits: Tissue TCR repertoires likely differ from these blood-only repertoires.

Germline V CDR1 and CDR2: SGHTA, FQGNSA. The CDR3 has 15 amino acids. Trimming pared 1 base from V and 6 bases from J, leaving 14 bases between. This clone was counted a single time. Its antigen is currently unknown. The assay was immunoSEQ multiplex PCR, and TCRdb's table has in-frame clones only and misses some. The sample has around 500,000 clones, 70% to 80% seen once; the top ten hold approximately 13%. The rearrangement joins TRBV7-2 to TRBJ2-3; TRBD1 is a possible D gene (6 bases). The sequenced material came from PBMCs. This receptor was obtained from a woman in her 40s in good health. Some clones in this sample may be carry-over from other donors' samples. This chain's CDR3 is CASSLGPAGADTQYF. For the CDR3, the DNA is TGTGCCAGCAGCTTAGGTCCAGCAGGGGCGGATACGCAGTATTTT.